This T cell receptor (beta chain) derives from a study of blood T cell repertoires in COVID-19. Study information: COVID-19 samples, acute and convalescent, were from the United States, Italy and Spain. Sources were T cells, B-cell-depleted T cells, or PBMCs; the material itself was cDNA or gDNA.

The authors' processing: Estimates of nucleated cell counts were drawn from the amplification of reference gene primers. Data came from immunoSEQ multiplex PCR; TCRdb stores just in-frame clones and leaves some out. V and J calls and clone size are as listed in that table; D and trimming were resolved from the DNA. The sample has about 180,000 clones; about 88% are singletons. The CDR3 is made up of 14 amino acids. Trimming took 1 base from V and 3 from J, leaving 7 bases between them. Germline lookup yields CDR1 SGHTA and CDR2 FQGNSA. This clone came up a few times. This receptor was identified in a woman in her twenties or thirties with active or convalescent COVID-19. The sequenced sample consisted of peripheral blood. J is TRBJ1-3 and V is TRBV7-2, with D hard to call. The CDR3 is CASSLGPGGNTIYF. The CDR3, as DNA: TGTGCCAGCAGCTTAGGCCCAGGTGGAAACACCATATATTTT.